Following are 12 T cell receptor beta chains from one sample sequenced in a study of cytomegalovirus exposure and HLA in healthy donors. Primers for the PCR totalled 60 Vbeta and 13 Jbeta. TCRdb's copy holds only in-frame clones and misses some; the assay was immunoSEQ multiplex PCR. The sample includes 80,000 to 95,000 clones, roughly 60% of them seen just once. The specimen sequenced was PBMCs. These receptors all come from a human donor in good health.

This clone was detected only once. The V and J genes are TRBV18 and TRBJ2-5; D perhaps matches TRBD1 (6 bases). The V gene's germline CDR1 is KGHSH and CDR2 LQKENI. V lost 0 bases to trimming and J lost 5 bases, with 25 bases between them. This CDR3 is built from 19 residues. The CDR3 spells CASSPPGPGRGQFSETQYF. The CDR3 DNA follows: TGTGCCAGCTCACCACCGGGACCGGGCAGGGGCCAATTTTCGGAGACCCAGTACTTC.

This sequence joins TRBV14 and TRBJ1-1, with a weak D call TRBD1 (6 bases). V was shortened by 5 bases and J by 1 base, with 14 bases between the two germline ends. Germline CDR1 SGHDN, CDR2 FVKESK. This CDR3 comprises 15 residues. The CDR3 DNA reads TGTGCCAGCAGCTTTTCAGGGGTTCCGAACACTGAAGCTTTCTTT. Protein: CASSFSGVPNTEAFF.

J is TRBJ1-1 and V is TRBV19; weak D call: TRBD1 (5 bases). Per the germline V gene, CDR1 is LNHDA and CDR2 is SQIVND (reference sequence). V lost 4 bases, J lost 5 bases, and 14 bases lay in between. CDR3 length: 14 amino acids. The CDR3 sequence is CASSSLWGRTEAFF. The DNA of the CDR3 is TGTGCCAGTAGTAGCCTCTGGGGGAGGACTGAAGCTTTCTTT.

V usage is TRBV4-3 and J usage is TRBJ1-1; D remains ambiguous. V lost 4 bases, J lost 7 bases, and 16 bases lay in between. Germline-derived CDR1 and CDR2 are LGHNA and YSLEER. This CDR3 contains 14 residues. CDR3 region: CASSRWALEGEAFF. The CDR3 DNA follows: TGCGCCAGCAGCCGCTGGGCCTTGGAAGGTGAAGCTTTCTTT.

The rearrangement uses TRBV29-1 and TRBJ2-1, with 9 bases identical to TRBD2. This CDR3 contains 18 residues. CDR1 is SQVTM, CDR2 ANQGSEA, per germline. Losses at the gene ends were 2 bases for V and 6 bases for J; bases not matched to a gene: 17. This CDR3 is CSVEKIRASGGGANEQFF. The CDR3 DNA is TGCAGCGTTGAAAAGATTCGCGCTTCGGGCGGGGGGGCCAATGAGCAGTTCTTC.

This clone showed up just a few times. CDR3 protein: CASSLGGGYTEAFF. CDR3 DNA: TGTGCCAGCAGCTTGGGTGGCGGGTACACTGAAGCTTTCTTT. This chain connects TRBV5-4 to TRBJ1-1; D unresolved. The CDR3 extends over 14 amino acids. From germline, CDR1 is SGHNT and CDR2 YYREEE (reference sequence). V lost 0 bases, J lost 3 bases, and 9 bases lay in between.

The genes are TRBV11-2 and TRBJ2-5; possibly TRBD2 for D (6 bases). The V gene lost 3 bases and the J gene lost 5 bases, with 13 bases spanning the gap. This CDR3 region has 14 residues. Germline loops: CDR1 SGHAT, CDR2 FQNNGV. For the CDR3, the DNA is TGTGCCAGCAGCTTTGCGACTAGAAGGGAGACCCAGTACTTC. This codes for CASSFATRRETQYF.

V is TRBV5-5 and J is TRBJ2-7; possibly TRBD1 for D (5 bases). This CDR3 is built from 15 residues. Germline-derived CDR1 and CDR2 are SGHKS and YYEKEE (reference sequence). V gave up 2 bases and J gave up 2 bases, with 14 bases separating them. CDR3 DNA: TGTGCCAGCAGCTTCGGGCAGGGCAATCCCTACGAGCAGTACTTC. It yields the protein CASSFGQGNPYEQYF.

V usage is TRBV25-1 and J usage is TRBJ1-5, with D perhaps matching TRBD1 (6 bases). Germline V gene sequence: CDR1 MGHDK, CDR2 SYGVNS. This CDR3 has 15 amino acids. With 2 bases removed from V and 7 bases from J, the gap between germline ends came to 15 bases. CDR3 sequence: CASSERTGSAQPQHF. The CDR3 DNA follows: TGTGCCAGCAGTGAAAGAACAGGGTCAGCCCAGCCCCAGCATTTT.

The chain uses TRBV5-1 and TRBJ2-3; TRBD2 matches 7 bases. Germline V CDR1 and CDR2: SGHRS, YFSETQ. CDR3 length equals 16 residues. V gave up 0 bases and J gave up 4 bases; unmatched junction bases: 8. The CDR3 sequence is CASSLVRGGGADTQYF. The CDR3 coding sequence is TGCGCCAGCAGCTTGGTTCGGGGCGGGGGTGCAGATACGCAGTATTTT.

The chain has TRBV27 and TRBJ1-2; TRBD1 is a possible D gene (6 bases). V was cut by 7 bases and J by 1 base, with 16 bases left in between. This CDR3 contains 15 residues. CDR1 and CDR2 (germline): MNHEY, SMNVEV (reference sequence). The CDR3 DNA reads as TGTGCCAGCAAACACGGGGCAGGGGATAACTATGGCTACACCTTC. Translating gives CASKHGAGDNYGYTF.

The J gene is TRBJ1-5, the V gene TRBV19; D perhaps matches TRBD1 (6 bases). Trimming took off 3 bases at V and 0 bases at J, with 18 bases between the two ends. In germline, CDR1 is LNHDA, CDR2 SQIVND (reference sequence). CDR3 size: 18 residues. CDR3 sequence reads: CASSIGRGRRYSNQPQHF. CDR3 DNA: TGTGCCAGTAGTATCGGCAGGGGACGCCGTTATAGCAATCAGCCCCAGCATTTT.